This TCR beta chain was identified in a study of neurological immune-mediated disorders. Study observations and caveats: A possible signature was seen in one related-CDR3 cluster, into which phylogenetic grouping placed the repertoires of 18 of 34 multiple sclerosis patients.

TCRdb reprocessed the 5' RACE reads with MiXCR, giving one entry per CDR3 protein. Altogether approximately 130,000 distinct CDR3 sequences are present, roughly 3.2% being singletons, with the ten largest covering 1% to 1.5%. The length of the CDR3 is 14 residues. V dropped 3 bases and J dropped 4 bases, with 10 bases sitting between them. The germline CDR1 and CDR2 sequences are DFQATT and SNEGSKA (reference sequence). This clonotype was found many times. Its antigen remains unknown. Libraries used 2 million unsorted PBMCs kept frozen in RNAlater. The sample comprised PBMCs. The TCR was taken from a woman aged 30 to 39 with multiple sclerosis. This chain joins TRBV20-1 and TRBJ1-6, with a possible D match to TRBD1 (5 bases). The CDR3 coding sequence is TGCAGTGCTAGGGGCCAGGGTTATAATTCACCCCTCCACTTT. It encodes CSARGQGYNSPLHF.